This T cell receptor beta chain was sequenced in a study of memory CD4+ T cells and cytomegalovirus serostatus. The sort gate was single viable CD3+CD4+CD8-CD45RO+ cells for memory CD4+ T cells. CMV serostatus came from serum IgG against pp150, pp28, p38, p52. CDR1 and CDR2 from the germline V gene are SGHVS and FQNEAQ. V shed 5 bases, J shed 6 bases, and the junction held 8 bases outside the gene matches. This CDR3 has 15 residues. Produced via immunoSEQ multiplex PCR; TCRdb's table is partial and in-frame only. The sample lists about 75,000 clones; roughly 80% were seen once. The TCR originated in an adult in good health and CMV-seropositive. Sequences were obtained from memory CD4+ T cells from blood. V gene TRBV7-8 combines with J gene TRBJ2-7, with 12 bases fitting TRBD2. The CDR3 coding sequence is TGTGCCAGCAGCCCGACTAGCGGGAGATACGGCGAGCAGTACGTC. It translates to CASSPTSGRYGEQYV.